This entry lists 29 T cell receptor beta chains sequenced from one sample in a study of metastatic and nonmetastatic thyroid tumors. Each patient came to thyroid surgery without any prior treatment (of any kind). TCRdb called clones again from the PCR reads with MiXCR. Among roughly 18,000 clones, about 30% were seen once, and the ten largest hold roughly a tenth. The sample comprised tumor tissue. The receptors derive from a female donor with papillary thyroid cancer or a benign thyroid nodule (not recorded which). Some clones in this sample may be carry-over from other donors' samples.

The chain couples TRBV5-5 to TRBJ2-5; D uncertain. This CDR3 comprises 14 residues. V gave up 1 base and J gave up 3 bases, with 10 bases separating them. Germline V gene lookup returns CDR1 SGHKS and CDR2 YYEKEE (reference sequence). The CDR3 here is CASSLLWAEETQYF. The CDR3 DNA reads as TGTGCCAGCAGCTTGTTGTGGGCAGAAGAGACCCAGTACTTC.

This clone showed up many times. The rearrangement links TRBV20-1 to TRBJ1-5; D not certain. This CDR3 is built from 15 residues. CDR1 is DFQATT and CDR2 is SNEGSKA in the germline V gene (reference sequence). Trimming stripped 1 base from V and 9 bases from J, with 19 bases between. CDR3 in DNA: TGCAGTGCTAGAGGTGGAGGCGCCAAAATCACGCCCCAGCATTTT. The encoded protein is CSARGGGAKITPQHF.

In regard to this clone: A single base separates this from a much larger clone, so it may be a read error. The same CDR3 is also encoded by other DNA sequences in this sample. The chain carries TRBV7-3 and TRBJ2-3; 9 positions agree with TRBD1. The CDR3 loop spans 14 amino acids. Germline V gene sequence: CDR1 SGHTA, CDR2 FQGTGA. CDR3 coding DNA: TGTGCAAGCAGCCCGGGACAGGGCCCAGATACGCAGTATTTT. Its protein is CASSPGQGPDTQYF.

In this sample, this clone turned up many times. The chain carries TRBV19 and TRBJ2-1; D gene ambiguous. The germline gives CDR1 LNHDA, CDR2 SQIVND (reference sequence). Trimming left V 5 bases short and J 9 bases short, with 14 bases between. CDR3 length equals 13 residues. The chain's CDR3 is CASSASPLTEQFF. Here the CDR3 DNA reads TGTGCCAGTAGTGCGTCCCCTCTTACTGAGCAGTTCTTC. The variable domain in full, completed from reference TRBV19 and TRBJ2-1, reads DGGITQSPKYLFRKEGQNVTLSCEQNLNHDAMYWYRQDPGQGLRLIYYSQIVNDFQKGDIAEGYSVSREKKESFPLTVTSAQKNPTAFYLCASSASPLTEQFFGPGTRLTVL.

This clone is medium-sized (0.01 to 0.1%). This chain links TRBV3-1 with TRBJ2-7, with 7 bases matching TRBD2. The CDR3 length is 14 residues. The V gene's germline CDR1 is LGHDT and CDR2 YNNKEL (reference sequence). With V trimmed by 1 base and J by 5 bases, 5 bases remained unmatched. CDR3: CASSQGDYFNEQYF. CDR3 nucleotide sequence: TGTGCCAGCAGCCAAGGGGACTACTTCAACGAGCAGTACTTC.

The V gene is TRBV5-1, the J gene TRBJ2-7, with D uncertain. The V end lost 1 base, the J end lost 3 bases, and 11 bases lay between the germline ends. In germline, CDR1 is SGHRS, CDR2 YFSETQ. CDR3 length: 14 residues. As DNA, the CDR3 is TGCGCCAGCAGCTTGCGACCGTCTGACTACGAGCAGTACTTC. Translation gives CASSLRPSDYEQYF.

A single count supports this clone. Relative to the germline gene, one junction end is altered; a read error may explain this. This chain connects TRBV7-7 to TRBJ2-1; perhaps TRBD2 as D (6 bases). The CDR3 runs to 16 residues. Looked up from germline, CDR1 is SSHAT and CDR2 is FNYEAQ (reference sequence). The CDR3 loop is CASSLSVASVYNEQFF. DNA for the CDR3: TGTGCTAGCAGCTTAAGTGTGGCTAGCGTCTACAATGAGCAGTTCTTC.

The chain joins TRBV19 to TRBJ2-2, with TRBD1 matching over 8 bases. Per the germline V gene, CDR1 is LNHDA and CDR2 is SQIVND (reference sequence). V gave up 7 bases and J gave up 2 bases; unmatched junction bases: 9. The CDR3 loop spans 16 amino acids. The CDR3 DNA reads as TGTGCCAGTACCACCGGAGGGACAGGCAACACCGGGGAGCTGTTTTTT. Translating gives CASTTGGTGNTGELFF.

This chain joins TRBV6-1 and TRBJ2-7, with D perhaps TRBD1 (5 bases). Germline CDR1 reads MNHNS; CDR2 reads SASEGT. V shed 8 bases and J shed 5 bases, with 16 bases lying between them. This CDR3 comprises 13 residues. The CDR3 nucleotides are TGTGCCAGCTCCCGGGCAGGGATCGACGAGCAGTACTTC. Translation: CASSRAGIDEQYF.

This clone turned up a few times. One end of the junction fails to match germline, which may point to a read error. The V gene is TRBV6-1, the J gene TRBJ2-3; D gene uncertain. Looked up from germline, CDR1 is MNHNS and CDR2 is SASEGT. The CDR3 covers 16 residues. The CDR3, as DNA: TGTGCCAGCAGTGGGGTTTGGGTAACATCCACATATACGCAGTATTTT. Residues: CASSGVWVTSTYTQYF.

This clone was counted only a few times. The J gene is TRBJ1-1, the V gene TRBV12-3 or TRBV12-4; perhaps TRBD1 as D (5 bases). The CDR3 spans 14 residues. Trimming stripped 5 bases from V and 7 bases from J, with 17 bases between. The CDR3 DNA reads TGTGCCAGCAGTCTCTTACGGGACGCGGGTGAAGCTTTCTTT. Amino acid sequence: CASSLLRDAGEAFF.

The V call is TRBV27, the J call TRBJ2-7; D uncertain. The CDR3 is 13 amino acids. Germline CDR1 MNHEY, CDR2 SMNVEV (reference sequence). V was shortened by 4 bases and J by 6 bases, with 13 bases between the two germline ends. CDR3 loop: CASSSGPTSEQYF. Here the CDR3 DNA reads TGTGCCAGCAGTTCAGGACCGACGTCCGAGCAGTACTTC.

This clone was observed many times. The V call is TRBV7-2, the J call TRBJ2-1; D remains ambiguous. Germline CDR1 and CDR2: SGHTA and FQGNSA. V shed 3 bases and J shed 0 bases, with 9 bases lying between them. The CDR3 contains 15 residues. CDR3 loop: CASSFQPNSYNEQFF. CDR3 sequence (DNA): TGTGCCAGCAGCTTTCAACCCAACTCCTACAATGAGCAGTTCTTC. Supplemented by reference TRBV7-2 and TRBJ2-1, the full variable domain reads GAGVSQSPSNKVTEKGKDVELRCDPISGHTALYWYRQSLGQGLEFLIYFQGNSAPDKSGLPSDRFSAERTGGSVSTLTIQRTQQEDSAVYLCASSFQPNSYNEQFFGPGTRLTVL.

This clone was seen many times. Given a much more abundant clone one base away, this may be a read error. The V gene is TRBV6-1, the J gene TRBJ1-5; D unresolved. Germline V lookup: CDR1 MNHNS, CDR2 SASEGT. V was shortened by 5 bases and J by 3 bases, with 8 bases between the two germline ends. The CDR3 has 13 residues. CDR3 nucleotides: TGTGCCAGCAGTACAGATATCAATCAGCCCCAGCATTTT. It yields the protein CASSTDINQPQHF.

This clone is medium-sized (0.01 to 0.1%). This chain uses TRBV6-1 with TRBJ2-7; D gene ambiguous. The ends were cut back, 5 bases at V and 3 bases at J, with 11 bases in the middle. This CDR3 is 13 amino acids long. CDR1 and CDR2 (germline): MNHNS, SASEGT. DNA for the CDR3: TGTGCCAGCAGTCCCACTCACGGCTACGAGCAGTACTTC. Protein product: CASSPTHGYEQYF.

This clone showed up many times. The same CDR3 is also encoded by other DNA sequences in this sample. The V gene is TRBV6-1, the J gene TRBJ2-2; D is unresolved. CDR3 size: 14 residues. The germline CDR1 and CDR2 sequences are MNHNS and SASEGT. The V and J ends lost 7 bases and 0 bases respectively, with 9 bases between them. The CDR3 nucleotides read TGTGCCAGCACGCCTGGCTCGAACACCGGGGAGCTGTTTTTT. This encodes CASTPGSNTGELFF.

In its sample, this clone was seen once. This chain links TRBV4-2 with TRBJ2-2, with D unclear. The germline V gene encodes CDR1 LGHNA and CDR2 YNFKEQ. The CDR3 consists of 14 residues. V lost 3 bases and J 7 bases, leaving 12 bases between the germline ends. The CDR3 sequence is CASSQAARDGELFF. CDR3 nucleotide sequence: TGTGCCAGCAGCCAGGCCGCAAGGGACGGGGAGCTGTTTTTT.

This clone was observed many times. The CDR3 DNA is TGTGCCAGCAGCTATAGCGGGAGCGGCACAGATACGCAGTATTTT. This codes for CASSYSGSGTDTQYF. The chain is built from TRBV11-1 and TRBJ2-3, with 9 bases aligning to TRBD2. This CDR3 contains 15 residues. Germline trimming cut 4 bases from V and 1 base from J; bases unmatched to any gene: 3. Germline V gives CDR1 SGHAT, CDR2 FQDESV (reference sequence).

This clone is labeled medium-sized. The chain combines TRBV6-4 with TRBJ2-2; TRBD1 matches at 7 bases. V dropped 6 bases and J dropped 4; count of bases not matched to a gene: 8. The germline V gene has CDR1 MRHNA and CDR2 SNTAGT. The CDR3 extends over 15 amino acids. The CDR3 here is CASSPQGRGTGELFF. The CDR3 DNA follows: TGTGCCAGCAGCCCACAGGGGCGAGGCACCGGGGAGCTGTTTTTT.

With respect to this clone: A much more abundant neighbour one base away suggests this may be a read error. This rearrangement joins TRBV20-1 to TRBJ2-3; unclear D gene. CDR1 is DFQATT and CDR2 is SNEGSKA in the germline V gene (reference sequence). The CDR3 spans 10 residues. Between the trimmed V and J ends, which lost 4 bases and 10 bases, there was a span of 9 bases. CDR3 region: CSAIRSSQYF. The CDR3 bases are TGCAGTGCTATCCGGAGTTCGCAGTATTTT.

Notes on this clone: The junction departs from germline at one end; a sequencing error may be responsible. The chain employs TRBV6-2 or TRBV6-3 and TRBJ1-2, with unresolved D. Per germline, CDR1 MNHEY and CDR2 SVGEGT. CDR3 size: 13 residues. CDR3 nucleotide sequence: TGTGCTAGCAGTTACTGCAGGAACTATGGCTACACCTTC. Residues: CASSYCRNYGYTF.

This chain connects TRBV20-1 to TRBJ2-7; 8 nucleotides align to TRBD1. V lost 5 bases to trimming and J lost 4 bases; unmatched junction nucleotides: 16. Germline lookup yields CDR1 DFQATT and CDR2 SNEGSKA (reference sequence). There are 16 residues in the CDR3. The CDR3: CSAGGIWTGFLYEQYF. In DNA, the CDR3 is TGCAGTGCTGGAGGGATATGGACAGGGTTTCTATACGAGCAGTACTTC.

This clone counts as large. The V gene is TRBV6-1, the J gene TRBJ1-3; D remains unclear. Germline assignment: CDR1 MNHNS and CDR2 SASEGT. Trimming removed 0 bases from V and 5 bases from J, with 8 bases in between. This CDR3 contains 14 residues. The CDR3 sequence is CASSEAPTRNTIYF. Here the CDR3 DNA reads TGTGCCAGCAGTGAAGCTCCTACCCGAAACACCATATATTTT.

This clone came up many times. The sample carries other DNA sequences with the same CDR3. This rearrangement joins TRBV6-2 or TRBV6-3 to TRBJ1-1; 10 nucleotides match TRBD1. Germline lookup yields CDR1 MNHEY and CDR2 SVGEGT. Losses at the gene ends were 6 bases for V and 5 bases for J; bases not matched to a gene: 9. The CDR3 is 15 amino acids. The CDR3 DNA reads TGTGCCAGCAGGCTAGGGGGACAGGGGAGGACTGAAGCTTTCTTT. Its protein product is CASRLGGQGRTEAFF.

The chain uses TRBV11-3 and TRBJ2-7, with D possibly matching TRBD2 (6 bases). The V end lost 5 bases, the J end lost 6 bases, and 14 bases lay between the germline ends. CDR1 SGHNT and CDR2 YENEEA come from the germline V gene. The CDR3 runs 13 residues. This CDR3 is CASSRGGRGEQYF. For the CDR3, the DNA is TGTGCCAGCAGCCGGGGAGGACGTGGCGAGCAGTACTTC.

This clone was seen ten or more times. The chain has TRBV5-4 and TRBJ1-2; possibly TRBD1 for D (6 bases). This CDR3 is 15 amino acids long. The V gene's germline CDR1 is SGHNT and CDR2 YYREEE (reference sequence). V lost 0 bases, J lost 0 bases, and 9 bases lay in between. CDR3 residues: CASSLGTAANYGYTF. The CDR3 coding sequence is TGTGCCAGCAGCTTGGGGACAGCGGCTAACTATGGCTACACCTTC.

This clone was seen only a few times. The rearrangement links TRBV28 to TRBJ1-2; D not resolved. The CDR3 spans 12 residues. V lost 6 bases, J lost 0 bases, and 5 bases lay in between. Germline lookup yields CDR1 MDHEN and CDR2 SYDVKM. CDR3 DNA sequence: TGTGCCAGCAGCAGAGCTAACTATGGCTACACCTTC. As protein: CASSRANYGYTF.

This chain uses TRBV20-1 with TRBJ2-7; TRBD2 might be the D (5 bases). Germline V lookup: CDR1 DFQATT, CDR2 SNEGSKA (reference sequence). Deletions cut 0 bases from V and 5 bases from J, with 14 bases between. This CDR3 comprises 14 residues. This CDR3 is CSARDLRIAHEQYF. The CDR3 bases are TGCAGTGCTAGAGATTTAAGAATAGCGCACGAGCAGTACTTC.

The table lists this clone with a few counts. This chain connects TRBV6-1 to TRBJ1-1; no reliable D call. The V gene's germline CDR1 is MNHNS and CDR2 SASEGT. V was cut by 11 bases and J by 1 base, with 14 bases left in between. CDR3 length equals 13 residues. The CDR3 region is CAVTSTANTEAFF. For the CDR3, the DNA is TGTGCCGTAACCTCTACCGCGAACACTGAAGCTTTCTTT.